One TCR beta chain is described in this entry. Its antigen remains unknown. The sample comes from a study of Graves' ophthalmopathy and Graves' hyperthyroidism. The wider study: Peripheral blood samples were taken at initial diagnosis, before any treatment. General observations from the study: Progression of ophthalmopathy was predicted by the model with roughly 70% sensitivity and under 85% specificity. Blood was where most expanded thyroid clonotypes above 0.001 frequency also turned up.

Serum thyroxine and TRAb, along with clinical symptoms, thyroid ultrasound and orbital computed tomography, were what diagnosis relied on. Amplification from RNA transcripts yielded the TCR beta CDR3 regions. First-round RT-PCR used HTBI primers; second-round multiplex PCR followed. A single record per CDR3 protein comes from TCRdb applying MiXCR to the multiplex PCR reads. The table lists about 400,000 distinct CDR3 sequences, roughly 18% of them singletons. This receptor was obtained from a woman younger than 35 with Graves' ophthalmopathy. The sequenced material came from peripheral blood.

The CDR3 region is CASSFPGRNTLHF. The CDR3, as DNA: TGTGCCAGCAGTTTCCCGGGACGGAATACCCTCCACTTT. This chain uses TRBV27 with TRBJ1-6, with a weak D call TRBD1 (5 bases). Trimming removed 3 bases at V and 14 bases at J, with 14 bases between. The length of the CDR3 is 13 residues. CDR1 and CDR2 from the germline V gene are MNHEY and SMNVEV (reference sequence).